This T cell receptor (beta chain) was retrieved from a study of blood T cell repertoires in COVID-19. Across the whole study: Donors in the United States, Italy and Spain gave samples during acute or convalescent COVID-19. T cells, B-cell-depleted T cells, or PBMCs provided the cDNA or gDNA that served as material.

The authors' processing: Estimates of nucleated cell counts were drawn from the amplification of reference gene primers. Profiled with immunoSEQ multiplex PCR; TCRdb holds only in-frame clones, not every one. V, J and clone size were drawn from that table, and D and trimming were deduced from the DNA. The repertoire holds about 200,000 clones, with 80% as singletons. The CDR3 runs to 13 residues. CDR1 and CDR2 (germline): ENHRY, SYGVKD. Trimming took off 10 bases at V and 2 bases at J, with 14 bases between the two ends. The sequence came from an older woman with acute or convalescent COVID-19. The specimen sequenced was peripheral blood. This chain uses TRBV10-3 with TRBJ1-1; D is perhaps TRBD1 (6 bases). As DNA, the CDR3 is TGTGCCACCTGGGACATTTCTAACACTGAAGCTTTCTTT. Its protein is CATWDISNTEAFF.